This record looks at one T cell receptor (beta chain) sequence and its context. Its specificity is not known. Germline assignment: CDR1 LGHDT and CDR2 YNNKEL (reference sequence). This CDR3 has 13 amino acids. V dropped 4 bases and J dropped 9; count of bases not matched to a gene: 4. Primers used in a second PCR of about 6 to 11 cycles were a sample-barcoded 5' primer and a J-beta primer mix. TCRdb analysed the 5' RACE reads with MiXCR anew, one entry per CDR3 protein. The sample carries approximately 850,000 distinct CDR3 sequences, 58% recorded once. These data come from a study of blood T cells in healthy people across ages. Study results and caveats: Unsorted PBMC input precluded a conclusive naive versus antigen-experienced comparison.

This clonotype was obtained from a man aged 30 to 45 in good health. Material for sequencing was blood. The chain carries TRBV3-1 and TRBJ2-1; 9 bases map to TRBD1. The DNA for the CDR3 is TGTGCCAGCAGCCGACAGGGGGTTATTGAGCAGTTCTTC. It codes for CASSRQGVIEQFF.